This T cell receptor (beta chain) was captured by sequencing in a study of cytomegalovirus exposure and HLA in healthy donors. Notes on the study in general: The study recorded about 160 TCR beta chains that were cytomegalovirus-associated. It was reportedly the case that the classifier diagnosed cytomegalovirus status with high specificity and sensitivity.

This clone was seen only once. Its cognate antigen is unknown. Clones were sequenced by immunoSEQ multiplex PCR, and TCRdb holds only the in-frame ones, with some missing. The table includes 150,000 or so clones, 70% to 90% detected once. Germline assignment: CDR1 SGHDT and CDR2 YYEEEE. V was pared by 4 bases and J by 2 bases, with 10 bases of the junction left unmatched. This CDR3 has 16 residues. The TCR comes from a woman younger than 45 in good health and CMV-seropositive. Sample: PBMCs. The chain carries TRBV5-6 and TRBJ2-3; 7 bases map to TRBD2. CDR3 loop: CASSGRGLGTTDTQYF. CDR3 in DNA: TGTGCCAGCAGCGGGAGGGGATTGGGGACCACAGATACGCAGTATTTT.